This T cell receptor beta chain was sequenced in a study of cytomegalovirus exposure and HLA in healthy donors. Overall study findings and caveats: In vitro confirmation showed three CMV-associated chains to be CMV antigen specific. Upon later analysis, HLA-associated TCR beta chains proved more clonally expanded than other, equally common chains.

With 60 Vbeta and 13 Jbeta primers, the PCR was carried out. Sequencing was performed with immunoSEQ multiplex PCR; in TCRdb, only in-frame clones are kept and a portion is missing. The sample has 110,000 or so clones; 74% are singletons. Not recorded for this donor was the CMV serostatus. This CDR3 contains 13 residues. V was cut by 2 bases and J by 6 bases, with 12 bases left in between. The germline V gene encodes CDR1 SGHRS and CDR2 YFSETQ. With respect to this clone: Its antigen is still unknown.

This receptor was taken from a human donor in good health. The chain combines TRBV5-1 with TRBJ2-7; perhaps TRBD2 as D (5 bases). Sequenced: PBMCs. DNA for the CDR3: TGCGCCAGCAGCTTTTTAACCGAGGGCGAGCAGTACTTC. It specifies CASSFLTEGEQYF.